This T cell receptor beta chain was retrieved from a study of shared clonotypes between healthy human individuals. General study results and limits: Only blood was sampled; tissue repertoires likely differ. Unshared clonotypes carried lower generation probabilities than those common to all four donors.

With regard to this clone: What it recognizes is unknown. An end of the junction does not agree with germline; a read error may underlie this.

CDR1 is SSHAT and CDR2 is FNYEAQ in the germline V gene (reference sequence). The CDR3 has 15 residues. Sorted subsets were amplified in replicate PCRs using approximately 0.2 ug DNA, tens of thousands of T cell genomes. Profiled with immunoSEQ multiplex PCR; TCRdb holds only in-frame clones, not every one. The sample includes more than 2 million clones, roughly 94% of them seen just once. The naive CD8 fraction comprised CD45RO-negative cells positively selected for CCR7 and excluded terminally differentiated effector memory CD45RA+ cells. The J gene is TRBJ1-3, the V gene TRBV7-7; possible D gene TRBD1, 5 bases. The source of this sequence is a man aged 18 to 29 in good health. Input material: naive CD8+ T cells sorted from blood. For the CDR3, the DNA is TGTGCTAGCAGCTTAGAACCGGGGACGGGAAACACCATATATTTT. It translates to CASSLEPGTGNTIYF.